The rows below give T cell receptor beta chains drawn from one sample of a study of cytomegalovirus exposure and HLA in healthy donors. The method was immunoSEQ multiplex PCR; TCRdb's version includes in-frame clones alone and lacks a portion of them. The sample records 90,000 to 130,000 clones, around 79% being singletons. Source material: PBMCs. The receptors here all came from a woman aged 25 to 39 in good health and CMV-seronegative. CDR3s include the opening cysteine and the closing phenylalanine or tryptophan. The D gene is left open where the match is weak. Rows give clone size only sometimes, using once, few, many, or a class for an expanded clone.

CDR3 DNA: TGTGCCAGCAGCCAAGGCCCCGGACTAGCCTACTACAATGAGCAGTTCTTC; CDR3 protein: CASSQGPGLAYYNEQFF; V gene: TRBV14; J gene: TRBJ2-1; D gene: TRBD2; clone size: NA
CDR3 DNA: TGCAGCGTTGAAGACAGGCAGCCCACAGATACGCAGTATTTT; CDR3 protein: CSVEDRQPTDTQYF; V gene: TRBV29-1; J gene: TRBJ2-3; D gene: NA; clone size: NA
CDR3 DNA: TGCGCCAGCAGCCAAGGGTTGGGAGGAGGAAAACTGTTTTTT; CDR3 protein: CASSQGLGGGKLFF; V gene: TRBV4-1; J gene: TRBJ1-4; D gene: NA; clone size: few
CDR3 DNA: TGCGCCAGCAGCCAAGTTAGTGAAGATACGCAGTATTTT; CDR3 protein: CASSQVSEDTQYF; V gene: TRBV4-1; J gene: TRBJ2-3; D gene: NA; clone size: few
CDR3 DNA: TGCGCCAGCAGCTTGGAAGGGAGGGCCCGGGAGACCCAGTACTTC; CDR3 protein: CASSLEGRARETQYF; V gene: TRBV5-1; J gene: TRBJ2-5; D gene: TRBD2; clone size: NA
CDR3 DNA: TGCGCCAGCAGCCAAGATGATCAGGTTCGCTACAATGAGCAGTTCTTC; CDR3 protein: CASSQDDQVRYNEQFF; V gene: TRBV4-3; J gene: TRBJ2-1; D gene: NA; clone size: NA
CDR3 DNA: TGTGCCAGCAGGGGGGGCTATGGCTACACCTTC; CDR3 protein: CASRGGYGYTF; V gene: TRBV27; J gene: TRBJ1-2; D gene: NA; clone size: NA
CDR3 DNA: TGTGCCAGCAGCCAAGGGGGCGAAGTCAATCAGCCCCAGCATTTT; CDR3 protein: CASSQGGEVNQPQHF; V gene: TRBV4-2; J gene: TRBJ1-5; D gene: NA; clone size: NA
CDR3 DNA: TGTGCCAGCAGTGACTCGCAGGGGGCGGGTTTCACTGAAGCTTTCTTT; CDR3 protein: CASSDSQGAGFTEAFF; V gene: TRBV2; J gene: TRBJ1-1; D gene: TRBD1; clone size: few
CDR3 DNA: TGCGCCAGCTTCCGGACTAGCGGGATGAAGGATACGCAGTATTTT; CDR3 protein: CASFRTSGMKDTQYF; V gene: TRBV5-1; J gene: TRBJ2-3; D gene: TRBD2; clone size: NA
CDR3 DNA: TGCGCCAGCAGCCAAATAGCGGGAGAGACCCAGTACTTC; CDR3 protein: CASSQIAGETQYF; V gene: TRBV4-3; J gene: TRBJ2-5; D gene: TRBD2; clone size: NA
CDR3 DNA: TGTGCCAGCAGGGGGTCGGGGCAGCCCCAGCATTTT; CDR3 protein: CASRGSGQPQHF; V gene: TRBV2; J gene: TRBJ1-5; D gene: NA; clone size: few
CDR3 DNA: TGTGCCAGCAGAACCAGACAGGGGGCGCGTACTGAAGCTTTCTTT; CDR3 protein: CASRTRQGARTEAFF; V gene: TRBV6-5; J gene: TRBJ1-1; D gene: TRBD1; clone size: NA
CDR3 DNA: TGTGCCAGCAGCGCCCGGGACACCTCCTACGAGCAGTACTTC; CDR3 protein: CASSARDTSYEQYF; V gene: TRBV9; J gene: TRBJ2-7; D gene: NA; clone size: NA